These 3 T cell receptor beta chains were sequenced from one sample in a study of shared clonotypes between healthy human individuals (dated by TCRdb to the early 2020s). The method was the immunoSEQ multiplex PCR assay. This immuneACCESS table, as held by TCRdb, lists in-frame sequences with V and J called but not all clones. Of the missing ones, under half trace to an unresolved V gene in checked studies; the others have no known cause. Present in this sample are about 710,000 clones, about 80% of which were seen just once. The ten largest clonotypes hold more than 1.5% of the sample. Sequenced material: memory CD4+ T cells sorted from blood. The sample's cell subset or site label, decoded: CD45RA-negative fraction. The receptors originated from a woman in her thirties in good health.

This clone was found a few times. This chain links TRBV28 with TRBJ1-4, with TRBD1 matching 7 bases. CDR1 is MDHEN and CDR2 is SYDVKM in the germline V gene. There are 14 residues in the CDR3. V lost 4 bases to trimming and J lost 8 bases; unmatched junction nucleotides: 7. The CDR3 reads CASSSTGVGEKLFF. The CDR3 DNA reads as TGTGCCAGCAGTTCCACAGGGGTAGGGGAAAAACTGTTTTTT.

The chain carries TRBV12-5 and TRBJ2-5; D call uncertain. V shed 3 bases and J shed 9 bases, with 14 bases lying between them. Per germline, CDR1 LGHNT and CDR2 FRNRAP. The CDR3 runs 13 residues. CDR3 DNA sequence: TGTGCTAGTGGTTTCTGGCGTGCCATGGCCCAGTACTTC. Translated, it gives CASGFWRAMAQYF.

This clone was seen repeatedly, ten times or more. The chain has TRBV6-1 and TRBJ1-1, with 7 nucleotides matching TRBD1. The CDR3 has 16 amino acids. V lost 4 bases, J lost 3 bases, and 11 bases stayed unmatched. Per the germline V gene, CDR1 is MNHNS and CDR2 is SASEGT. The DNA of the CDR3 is TGTGCCAGCAGTGCGAGGGACAGCTCGGATTACACTGAAGCTTTCTTT. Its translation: CASSARDSSDYTEAFF.